This TCR beta chain was sequenced in a study of shared clonotypes between healthy human individuals. CD8 cells regarded as naive lacked CD45RO, were positively chosen for CCR7, and omitted terminally differentiated effector memory CD45RA+ cells. Sequencing used immunoSEQ multiplex PCR; TCRdb keeps in-frame clones, though not all of them. The table lists about 580,000 clones, 95% to 98% of them singletons. The source material was naive CD8+ T cells sorted from blood. The receptor comes from a man aged 25-40 years in good health.

DNA for the CDR3: TGTGCCAGCAGATCCGGTGGGACAGGGGGGCAAGAGACCCAGTACTTC. It translates to CASRSGGTGGQETQYF. The J gene is TRBJ2-5, the V gene TRBV2; 11 nucleotides agree with TRBD1. The J segment lost 2 bases and the V segment lost 6 bases, leaving 8 bases of the junction unmatched. The CDR3 runs 16 residues. CDR1 and CDR2 (germline): SNHLY, FYNNEI.